This T cell receptor beta chain was identified in a study of T cell repertoires in cytomegalovirus infection. Whole-study context: Indications of both CMV infection and matching HLA type were provided by public TCR beta signatures.

Using its own MiXCR run on the reads, TCRdb lists one record per CDR3 protein. Of over 150,000 distinct CDR3 sequences in the sample, roughly a fifth are singletons; the top ten hold 2.9%. This clonotype ranks as medium-sized. Its target is unknown. Notes on the study in general: What dominated the ex vivo response were HLA-C-restricted CMV-specific TCR beta clonotypes.

The TCR sequence derives from a human donor in good health (CMV status not recorded). Some clones in this sample may be carry-over from other donors' samples. Sample: PBMCs.

The CDR3 DNA reads TGTGCCAGCAGCTTAGGTCTTCCGAGCCAAGAGACCCAGTACTTC. Residues: CASSLGLPSQETQYF. The chain couples TRBV7-2 to TRBJ2-5; D remains ambiguous. Trimming took 1 base from V and 1 from J, leaving 10 bases between them. Germline CDR1 SGHTA, CDR2 FQGNSA. This CDR3 spans 15 amino acids. Full variable domain (missing parts from reference TRBV7-2 and TRBJ2-5): GAGVSQSPSNKVTEKGKDVELRCDPISGHTALYWYRQSLGQGLEFLIYFQGNSAPDKSGLPSDRFSAERTGGSVSTLTIQRTQQEDSAVYLCASSLGLPSQETQYFGPGTRLLVL.